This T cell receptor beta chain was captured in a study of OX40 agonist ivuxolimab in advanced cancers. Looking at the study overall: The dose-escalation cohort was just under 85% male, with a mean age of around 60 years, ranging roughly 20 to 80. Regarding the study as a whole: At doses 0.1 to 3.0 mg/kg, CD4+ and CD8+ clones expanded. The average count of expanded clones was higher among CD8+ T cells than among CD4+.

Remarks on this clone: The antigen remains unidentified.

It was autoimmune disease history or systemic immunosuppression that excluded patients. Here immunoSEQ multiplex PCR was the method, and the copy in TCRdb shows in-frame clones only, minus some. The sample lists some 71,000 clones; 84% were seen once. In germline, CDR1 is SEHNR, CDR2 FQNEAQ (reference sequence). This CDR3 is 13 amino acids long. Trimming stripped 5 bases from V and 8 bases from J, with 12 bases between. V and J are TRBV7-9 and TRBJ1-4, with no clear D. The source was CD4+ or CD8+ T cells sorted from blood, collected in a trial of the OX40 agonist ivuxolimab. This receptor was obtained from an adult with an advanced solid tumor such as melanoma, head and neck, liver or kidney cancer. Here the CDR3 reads CASSLAAGEKLFF. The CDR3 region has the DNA TGTGCCAGCAGCCTTGCGGCGGGCGAAAAACTGTTTTTT.